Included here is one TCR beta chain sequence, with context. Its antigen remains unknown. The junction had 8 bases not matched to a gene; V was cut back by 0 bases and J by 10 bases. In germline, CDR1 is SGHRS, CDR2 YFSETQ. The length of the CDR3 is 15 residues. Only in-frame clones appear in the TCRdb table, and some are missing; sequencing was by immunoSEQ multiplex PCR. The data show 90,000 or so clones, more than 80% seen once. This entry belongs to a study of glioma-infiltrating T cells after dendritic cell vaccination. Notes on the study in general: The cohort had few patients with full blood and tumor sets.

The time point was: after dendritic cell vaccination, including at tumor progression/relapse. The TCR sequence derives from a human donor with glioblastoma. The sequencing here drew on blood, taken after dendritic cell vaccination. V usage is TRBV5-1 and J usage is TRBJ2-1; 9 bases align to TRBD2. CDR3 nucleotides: TGCGCCAGCAGCTTGGGGGCGGGAGGGTCCCAGGAGCAGTTCTTC. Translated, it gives CASSLGAGGSQEQFF.